This T cell receptor (beta chain) was sequenced during a study of shared clonotypes between healthy human individuals. CD8 cells classed as naive were CD45RO-negative and positively selected for CCR7, excluding terminally differentiated effector memory CD45RA+ cells. This clone was recorded once. Its antigen is as yet unknown. Profiling relied on immunoSEQ multiplex PCR, and the TCRdb table lists in-frame clones only, not all of them. The data contain approximately 2,000,000 clones, just over 90% of them singletons. The study's findings and limits: Four donors showed sharing of approximately 5% of naive CD4 clonotypes.

Sequences were obtained from naive CD8+ T cells from PBMCs. The clonotype was recovered from a man in his late teens or twenties in good health. Some clones in this sample may be carry-over from other donors' samples.

This chain's CDR3 is CASSSRLVPEQYF. The DNA of the CDR3 is TGTGCCAGCAGCTCCCGACTAGTTCCCGAGCAGTACTTC. The chain joins TRBV11-2 to TRBJ2-7; weak D call: TRBD2 (6 bases). V was cut by 4 bases and J by 6 bases, with 13 bases left in between. CDR1 and CDR2 (germline): SGHAT, FQNNGV. This CDR3 comprises 13 residues.